This T cell receptor beta chain was recovered during a study of blood T cells in healthy people across ages. Germline CDR1 MNHEY, CDR2 SVGAGI. The CDR3 is made up of 15 amino acids. The V segment lost 4 bases and the J segment 3 bases; nucleotides outside the gene matches: 2. With a J-beta primer mix and a sample-barcoded 5' primer, a second PCR ran roughly 7 to 11 cycles. TCRdb re-analysed the 5' RACE reads in MiXCR, keeping a single row per CDR3 protein. The sample records 800,000 or so distinct CDR3 sequences, around a quarter being singletons. In addition, the sample was reused for a study of T cells of mothers and their children.

This TCR was sampled from a boy aged 10-17 years in good health. Sequencing was performed on blood. The J gene is TRBJ2-1, the V gene TRBV6-5, with 11 bases matching TRBD2. CDR3 DNA: TGTGCCAGCAGTTCACTAGCGGGGGACTACAATGAGCAGTTCTTC. Its translation: CASSSLAGDYNEQFF.